This TCR beta chain was documented in a study of T cell changes during pregnancy in multiple sclerosis (dated by TCRdb to between 2017 and 2020). About the investigation overall: Changes in the T cell repertoire over the course of pregnancy were examined in this study in women with multiple sclerosis.

Remarks on this clone: Its antigen is currently not known. No quality values exist for individual bases; no much larger clone is one base distant.

The library came from the immunoSEQ multiplex PCR assay. The source is immuneACCESS, and TCRdb retained only in-frame sequences with V and J called. Part of the clones is not carried over; for the studies checked, unresolved V genes explain less than half of this, and the remainder is unexplained. For this sample there are about 64,000 clones; around nine tenths appear just once. The top ten constitute roughly 1.4% of the sample. Germline trimming: 3 bases from V, 3 bases from J; junction bases outside gene matches: 5. From a lookup of the germline V gene, CDR1 and CDR2 are KGHSH and LQKENI. Including cysteine and phenylalanine, the CDR3 has 15 amino acids. Just the 45-base CDR3 DNA is kept, in frame starting at base 1.

The TCR originated in a female donor with multiple sclerosis, enrolled in a pregnancy study. Sequencing was performed on peripheral blood, taken in the second trimester of pregnancy. The chain employs TRBV18 and TRBJ1-2; 9 bases in the middle match TRBD1. The CDR3 sequence is CASSPLQGADYGYTF. In nucleotides, the sequence is TGTGCCAGCTCACCGTTACAGGGGGCGGACTATGGCTACACCTTC.